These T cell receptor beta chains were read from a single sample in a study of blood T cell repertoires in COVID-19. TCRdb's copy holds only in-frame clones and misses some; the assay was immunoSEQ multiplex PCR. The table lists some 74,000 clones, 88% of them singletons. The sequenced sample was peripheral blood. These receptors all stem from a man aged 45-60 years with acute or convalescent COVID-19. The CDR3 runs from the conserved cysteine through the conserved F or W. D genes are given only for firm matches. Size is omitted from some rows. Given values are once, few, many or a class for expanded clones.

TGCGCCAGCAGCTTTGGGACAGGGGTCCAGAACACTGAAGCTTTCTTT | CASSFGTGVQNTEAFF | NA | TRBJ1-1 | TRBV5-1 | TRBD1
TGCGCCAGCAGCTTGGAACAGGGGCCAGCTAACTATGGCTACACCTTC | CASSLEQGPANYGYTF | NA | TRBJ1-2 | TRBV5-1 | TRBD1
TGTGCCAGTAGCGACAGGAACACTGAAGCTTTCTTT | CASSDRNTEAFF | once | TRBJ1-1 | TRBV19 | NA
TGTGCCAGCTCACCTCCCGTAGGACAGGGCTCTGGAAACACCATATATTTT | CASSPPVGQGSGNTIYF | NA | TRBJ1-3 | TRBV18 | TRBD1
TGTGCCAGCTCACCCGGACAGGGAAAAGCCTACGAGCAGTACTTC | CASSPGQGKAYEQYF | NA | TRBJ2-7 | TRBV18 | TRBD1
TGTGCCAGCTCACCAGTTACAGAGAACACTGAAGCTTTCTTT | CASSPVTENTEAFF | NA | TRBJ1-1 | TRBV18 | NA
TGTGCCAGCAGCCCCGAGATTGCGGGGGGGAGTAGAGATACGCAGTATTTT | CASSPEIAGGSRDTQYF | few | TRBJ2-3 | TRBV13 | TRBD2
TGTGCCAGCAGTTACTCTTGGACAGGGAAGAACACCATATATTTT | CASSYSWTGKNTIYF | NA | TRBJ1-3 | TRBV6-5 | TRBD1
TGTGCCAGCTCCCGGGACAGGGGGCTCTACGAGCAGTACTTC | CASSRDRGLYEQYF | NA | TRBJ2-7 | TRBV18 | TRBD1
TGTGCCCCCCGGGGAAGCGGGGGGCCGGACACCGGGGAGCTGTTTTTT | CAPRGSGGPDTGELFF | NA | TRBJ2-2 | TRBV7-3 | TRBD2
TGTGCCACCAGTGTAGGACAGGGGGCGAAAGCTTTCTTT | CATSVGQGAKAFF | NA | TRBJ1-1 | TRBV24-1 | TRBD1
TGTGCCAGCAGAACTACGGGACACTTCCGTGGGGGCACTGAAGCTTTCTTT | CASRTTGHFRGGTEAFF | NA | TRBJ1-1 | TRBV28 | NA